Shown below are 29 T cell receptor beta chains from a single sample sequenced in a study of blood T cell repertoires in COVID-19. Clones were sequenced by immunoSEQ multiplex PCR, and TCRdb holds only the in-frame ones, with some missing. The repertoire consists of about 82,000 clones, with 80% occurring once and the leading ten covering around 12%. The sequencing sample was made of peripheral blood. These receptors were taken from a woman aged 40 to 50 with active or convalescent COVID-19.

J is TRBJ1-4 and V is TRBV29-1; D ambiguous. Looked up from germline, CDR1 is SQVTM and CDR2 is ANQGSEA. CDR3 length: 13 amino acids. V was trimmed by 6 bases and J by 6 bases, leaving 14 bases between them. Here the CDR3 DNA reads TGCAGCGTAGTTCGGTACCCGGATGAAAAACTGTTTTTT. Its translation: CSVVRYPDEKLFF.

The V gene is TRBV14, the J gene TRBJ2-3, with TRBD2 identical over 8 bases. The CDR3 is 16 residues long. Germline lookup yields CDR1 SGHDN and CDR2 FVKESK. The V and J ends lost 1 base and 1 base, in that order; junction bases with no gene match: 4. CDR3 loop: CASSQAGGSGTDTQYF. The CDR3 coding sequence is TGTGCCAGCAGCCAAGCGGGGGGGAGCGGCACAGATACGCAGTATTTT. Full variable domain (remainder filled in from reference TRBV14 and TRBJ2-3): EAGVTQFPSHSVIEKGQTVTLRCDPISGHDNLYWYRRVMGKEIKFLLHFVKESKQDESGMPNNRFLAERTGGTYSTLKVQPAELEDSGVYFCASSQAGGSGTDTQYFGPGTRLTVL.

This sequence joins TRBV10-1 and TRBJ2-4; 9 bases line up with TRBD2. Germline assignment: CDR1 WNHNN and CDR2 SYGVQD (reference sequence). V lost 2 bases, J lost 0 bases, and 11 bases stayed unmatched. The CDR3 spans 19 residues. Written as DNA, the CDR3 is TGCGCCAGCAGTGAGGGTTTTAGCGGGAGATCTCTAGCCAAAAACATTCAGTACTTC. This gives the protein CASSEGFSGRSLAKNIQYF.

The rearrangement joins TRBV6-5 to TRBJ2-7; 12 bases agree with TRBD1. The CDR3 runs to 15 residues. The junction had 8 bases not matched to a gene; V was cut back by 7 bases and J by 4 bases. Germline CDR1 MNHEY, CDR2 SVGAGI. The chain's CDR3 is CASTSRGQGAYEQYF. The CDR3 coding sequence is TGTGCCAGCACCTCCAGGGGACAGGGGGCTTACGAGCAGTACTTC.

The chain has TRBV18 and TRBJ1-2; D is ambiguous. V was trimmed by 3 bases and J by 6 bases, leaving 5 bases between them. The CDR3 extends over 11 amino acids. In germline, CDR1 is KGHSH, CDR2 LQKENI. DNA for the CDR3: TGTGCCAGCTCACCTTCCGATGGCTACACCTTC. It yields the protein CASSPSDGYTF.

The rearrangement uses TRBV18 and TRBJ2-1; D is perhaps TRBD2 (6 bases). The CDR3 is 12 amino acids. Germline V gene sequence: CDR1 KGHSH, CDR2 LQKENI. V lost 2 bases and J lost 16, with 15 bases in between. The DNA of the CDR3 is TGTGCCAGCTCACCAGGGGTAGCGGTAAACTTCTTC. Its translation is CASSPGVAVNFF.

This chain uses TRBV6-5 with TRBJ2-1, with 7 bases aligning to TRBD2. After removal of 7 bases from V and 4 bases from J, the junction contained 4 bases not matched to a gene. This CDR3 contains 13 residues. Germline lookup yields CDR1 MNHEY and CDR2 SVGAGI. The CDR3 spells CASNQRGYNEQFF. The DNA of the CDR3 is TGTGCCAGCAACCAGCGGGGATACAATGAGCAGTTCTTC.

This rearrangement joins TRBV28 to TRBJ1-4, with 7 bases fitting TRBD1. The CDR3 has 16 residues. Trimming at V came to 5 bases and at J to 7 bases, leaving 13 bases not matched to a gene. Germline loops: CDR1 MDHEN, CDR2 SYDVKM. As DNA, the CDR3 is TGTGCCAGCAGTGGCCGTCGCGGAGGGGGCAGTGAAAAACTGTTTTTT. Protein product: CASSGRRGGGSEKLFF. The full variable domain, in which reference TRBV28 and TRBJ1-4 provide the parts outside the CDR3, is DVKVTQSSRYLVKRTGEKVFLECVQDMDHENMFWYRQDPGLGLRLIYFSYDVKMKEKGDIPEGYSVSREKKERFSLILESASTNQTSMYLCASSGRRGGGSEKLFFGSGTQLSVL.

This clone appeared a single time. V and J are TRBV10-3 and TRBJ2-7; 7 nucleotides line up with TRBD2. V was clipped by 2 bases and J by 5 bases; unmatched bases: 12. The CDR3 extends over 16 amino acids. From germline, CDR1 is ENHRY and CDR2 SYGVKD. CDR3 in amino acids: CAISESGGGESNEQYF. DNA for the CDR3: TGTGCCATCAGTGAGAGCGGCGGGGGAGAATCTAACGAGCAGTACTTC.

The chain joins TRBV5-6 to TRBJ1-6; 9 nucleotides match TRBD1. J lost 5 bases, V lost 4 bases, and 4 bases had no gene match. The V gene's germline CDR1 is SGHDT and CDR2 YYEEEE. The CDR3 loop spans 15 amino acids. Here the CDR3 reads CASSLGTGNNSPLHF. In DNA form, the CDR3 reads TGTGCCAGCAGCCTCGGGACAGGGAATAATTCACCCCTCCACTTT.

J is TRBJ1-3 and V is TRBV28; TRBD1 aligns across 9 bases. The V gene end was trimmed by 3 bases and the J gene end by 4 bases; junction bases not matched to a gene: 10. The germline CDR1 and CDR2 sequences are MDHEN and SYDVKM. There are 17 residues in the CDR3. Here the CDR3 DNA reads TGTGCCAGCAGTTTTGAGGCGTGGACAGGGGAAGGAAACACCATATATTTT. It encodes CASSFEAWTGEGNTIYF.

The rearrangement links TRBV6-2 or TRBV6-3 to TRBJ1-2; no firm D call. Germline V gene sequence: CDR1 MNHEY, CDR2 SVGEGT. The CDR3 has 14 amino acids. V gave up 4 bases and J gave up 4 bases, with 13 bases separating them. The CDR3 DNA reads as TGTGCCAGCAGTTGGGCGTCATTCTCCTATGGCTACACCTTC. Protein product: CASSWASFSYGYTF.

The rearrangement joins TRBV7-2 to TRBJ2-1; 7 bases are a match to TRBD1. This CDR3 contains 19 residues. With V trimmed by 5 bases and J by 5 bases, 21 bases remained unmatched. In germline, CDR1 is SGHTA, CDR2 FQGNSA. CDR3 bases: TGTGCCAGCAGCAAACGGACAGGCTCCTATGGGGGCTACGACAATGAGCAGTTCTTC. Translation: CASSKRTGSYGGYDNEQFF. Full variable domain (remainder filled in from reference TRBV7-2 and TRBJ2-1): GAGVSQSPSNKVTEKGKDVELRCDPISGHTALYWYRQSLGQGLEFLIYFQGNSAPDKSGLPSDRFSAERTGGSVSTLTIQRTQQEDSAVYLCASSKRTGSYGGYDNEQFFGPGTRLTVL.

The chain carries TRBV6-5 and TRBJ2-7, with D possibly TRBD2 on 5 matching bases. The V end lost 6 bases, the J end lost 5 bases, and 20 bases lay between the germline ends. Germline assignment: CDR1 MNHEY and CDR2 SVGAGI. CDR3 length: 15 residues. The chain's CDR3 is CASSPAGNPIDEQYF. CDR3 bases: TGTGCCAGCAGCCCGGCCGGGAACCCTATCGACGAGCAGTACTTC.

The chain carries TRBV4-2 and TRBJ1-2, with 9 positions matching TRBD1. Germline V gene data show CDR1 as LGHNA and CDR2 as YNFKEQ. The CDR3 covers 17 residues. Unmatched junction bases numbered 16, after V lost 0 bases and J lost 11 bases. DNA of the CDR3: TGTGCCAGCAGCCAAGAGCTTACAGGGGGCGTCCCTCTGATTTACACCTTC. It codes for CASSQELTGGVPLIYTF.

This clone was seen a few times. The gene calls are TRBV4-1 and TRBJ2-1; a possible D gene is TRBD1 (6 bases). V was trimmed by 3 bases and J by 4 bases, leaving 10 bases between them. CDR3 length equals 14 residues. CDR1 is MGHRA, CDR2 YSYEKL, per germline. CDR3 sequence (DNA): TGCGCCAGCAGCCACCTAGGGGGATACAATGAGCAGTTCTTC. The encoded protein is CASSHLGGYNEQFF.

The chain links TRBV11-2 to TRBJ2-3, with 9 bases matching TRBD1. Trimming at V came to 3 bases and at J to 3 bases, leaving 10 bases not matched to a gene. The CDR3 contains 17 residues. Per the germline V gene, CDR1 is SGHAT and CDR2 is FQNNGV. CDR3 nucleotide sequence: TGTGCCAGCAGCTTCCCTTTACAGGGGGCGCAGACAGATACGCAGTATTTT. This translates into CASSFPLQGAQTDTQYF.

The gene calls are TRBV7-8 and TRBJ1-4; 7 bases align to TRBD1. Germline V gene lookup returns CDR1 SGHVS and CDR2 FQNEAQ. The CDR3 length is 17 residues. J was trimmed by 4 bases and V by 1 base; bases with no gene match: 9. CDR3 residues: CASSLGGNRGNNEKLFF. CDR3 sequence (DNA): TGTGCCAGCAGCTTAGGGGGCAACAGGGGAAATAATGAAAAACTGTTTTTT.

The rearrangement links TRBV5-1 to TRBJ1-1, with TRBD1 as a possible D gene (5 bases). CDR1 is SGHRS, CDR2 YFSETQ, per germline. The CDR3 is 13 residues long. The V gene lost 7 bases and the J gene lost 0 bases, with 10 bases spanning the gap. The CDR3 sequence is CASSTGLNTEAFF. The CDR3 bases are TGCGCCAGCTCAACAGGACTGAACACTGAAGCTTTCTTT.

V gene TRBV7-2 combines with J gene TRBJ2-3; tentative D call: TRBD1 (5 bases). This CDR3 is 15 amino acids long. Per germline, CDR1 SGHTA and CDR2 FQGNSA. Trimming removed 0 bases at V and 2 bases at J, with 9 bases between. This CDR3 reads CASSLAWGSTDTQYF. As DNA, the CDR3 is TGTGCCAGCAGCTTAGCCTGGGGCTCCACAGATACGCAGTATTTT. The whole variable domain, filled in from reference TRBV7-2 and TRBJ2-3, reads GAGVSQSPSNKVTEKGKDVELRCDPISGHTALYWYRQSLGQGLEFLIYFQGNSAPDKSGLPSDRFSAERTGGSVSTLTIQRTQQEDSAVYLCASSLAWGSTDTQYFGPGTRLTVL.

The chain has TRBV11-2 and TRBJ1-6, with D perhaps matching TRBD1 (5 bases). Germline V gene lookup returns CDR1 SGHAT and CDR2 FQNNGV. The CDR3 covers 13 residues. The V and J ends lost 3 bases and 10 bases respectively, with 10 bases between them. The CDR3 DNA is TGTGCCAGCAGCTTCGGTACAGGCTCACCCCTCCACTTT. Translating it yields CASSFGTGSPLHF. Full variable domain (remainder filled in from reference TRBV11-2 and TRBJ1-6): EAGVAQSPRYKIIEKRQSVAFWCNPISGHATLYWYQQILGQGPKLLIQFQNNGVVDDSQLPKDRFSAERLKGVDSTLKIQPAKLEDSAVYLCASSFGTGSPLHFGNGTRLTVT.

This chain links TRBV4-1 with TRBJ1-3, with TRBD1 matching 12 bases. The V gene's germline CDR1 is MGHRA and CDR2 YSYEKL. Trimming took 3 bases from V and 3 from J; bases not matched to a gene: 9. The CDR3 loop spans 18 amino acids. DNA for the CDR3: TGCGCCAGCAGCCAGGTTGCAGGGACAGGGGGCGGTGGAAACACCATATATTTT. Translated: CASSQVAGTGGGGNTIYF.

The chain has TRBV5-6 and TRBJ2-5, with D perhaps matching TRBD1 (5 bases). This CDR3 spans 14 amino acids. Germline CDR1 is SGHDT and CDR2 is YYEEEE. V was clipped by 4 bases and J by 2 bases, with 12 bases between them. The DNA for the CDR3 is TGTGCCAGCAGCCCCCCTGCAGGGCAAGAGACCCAGTACTTC. It codes for CASSPPAGQETQYF.

This clone was observed a handful of times. V usage is TRBV7-9 and J usage is TRBJ1-6; the D gene is possibly TRBD1 (5 bases). The CDR3 totals 16 residues. V was trimmed by 7 bases and J by 9 bases, leaving 22 bases between them. CDR1 is SEHNR, CDR2 FQNEAQ, per germline (reference sequence). As DNA, the CDR3 is TGTGCCAGCAACAGGTGGGGTACCGCCGTGGTTTCACCCCTCCACTTT. The encoded protein is CASNRWGTAVVSPLHF.

This clone was seen ten or more times. V is TRBV5-5 and J is TRBJ2-2, with 13 bases identical to TRBD2. The V gene end was trimmed by 4 bases and the J gene end by 2 bases; junction bases not matched to a gene: 5. The CDR3 extends over 17 amino acids. CDR1 SGHKS and CDR2 YYEKEE come from the germline V gene (reference sequence). The CDR3 is CASSPGTSGVNTGELFF. Written as DNA, the CDR3 is TGTGCCAGCAGCCCGGGGACTAGCGGGGTAAACACCGGGGAGCTGTTTTTT.

This clone appeared once. The V gene is TRBV3-1 (or the pseudogene TRBV3-2), the J gene TRBJ1-1; tentative D call: TRBD1 (5 bases). The ends were cut back, 7 bases at V and 2 bases at J, with 14 bases in the middle. Germline lookup yields CDR1 LGHDT and CDR2 YNNKEL (reference sequence). The CDR3 covers 14 residues. This CDR3 reads CASTSGGGNTEAFF. CDR3 DNA sequence: TGTGCCAGCACCTCGGGGGGAGGTAACACTGAAGCTTTCTTT.

The chain joins TRBV9 to TRBJ2-3, with no clear D. Trimming removed 0 bases at V and 0 bases at J, with 11 bases between. The germline V gene encodes CDR1 SGDLS and CDR2 YYNGEE. The CDR3 runs 16 residues. This CDR3 reads CASSVDPFFSTDTQYF. CDR3 sequence (DNA): TGTGCCAGCAGCGTAGATCCTTTTTTTAGCACAGATACGCAGTATTTT.

CDR3 sequence: CASTPGRGTGELFF. The DNA of the CDR3 is TGTGCCAGCACCCCGGGGAGAGGGACCGGGGAGCTGTTTTTT. The chain links TRBV3-1 (or the pseudogene TRBV3-2) to TRBJ2-2, with D possibly being TRBD2 (5 bases). The CDR3 loop spans 14 amino acids. CDR1 and CDR2 (germline): LGHDT, YNNKEL (reference sequence). Trimming removed 7 bases at V and 5 bases at J, with 14 bases between.

This chain uses TRBV12-5 with TRBJ2-2; D not certain. This CDR3 spans 16 amino acids. V dropped 2 bases and J dropped 6 bases, with 16 bases sitting between them. Germline CDR1 and CDR2: LGHNT and FRNRAP. The CDR3: CASGLLEPGPPGELFF. The CDR3 DNA follows: TGTGCTAGTGGTTTGCTAGAACCTGGTCCACCCGGGGAGCTGTTTTTT.